This paragraph covers one TCR beta chain sequence. Its specific antigen is unknown. Within one base of it there is no much larger clone, and no base qualities were kept. The data derive from a study of response to subunit inactivated influenza vaccine (dated by TCRdb to between 2017 and 2018). For the study in its entirety: To follow how T cells responded to a trivalent subunit inactivated influenza vaccine, the researchers relied on deep quantitative profiling of the T cell receptor repertoire. Broad study findings and their caveats: According to the authors, only a limited number of new T cells may be recruited by each seasonal influenza vaccination.

The CDR3 measures 16 amino acids from cysteine to phenylalanine. Just the 48-base CDR3 DNA is kept, in frame starting at base 1. Cut back by 1 base and 6 bases, the V and J ends lie 13 bases apart. Per the germline V gene, LGHNA is the CDR1 and YNFKEQ is the CDR2. Library creation used RT-PCR. The instrument given in TCRdb is Illumina HiSeq 2500. Using fastp trimming at Q25 and MiXCR clonotype assembly, TCRdb reanalyzed the public sequencing data and kept in-frame beta chains. One record per CDR3 amino acid sequence lists the most common genes and DNA. This sample gives hundreds of thousands of distinct CDR3 sequences in total; roughly 14% of them show up just once. Around a tenth of the sample belongs to the ten largest clones.

The source is a man aged 50 to 59 who received an inactivated influenza vaccine. Donor details come from another sample of the same person, matched by shared clones. This material consisted of PBMCs from blood, taken 12 days after vaccination. This chain is built from TRBV4-2 and TRBJ1-6, with a tentative D gene TRBD1 over 6 matching bases. The CDR3 amino acid sequence is: CASSQGTGTSNSPLHF. The nucleotides are TGTGCCAGCAGCCAAGGAACCGGGACAAGTAATTCACCCCTCCACTTT.